The 10 T cell receptor beta chains below were found in one sample sequenced in a study of T cells expressing NK-cell markers (dated by TCRdb to about 2020). Library generation was performed with 5' RACE. Reads for this sample came from an Illumina HiSeq 2000. TCRdb reprocessed the sequencing reads and holds a single record per CDR3 protein sequence, with no DNA. For this sample, the table gives approximately 380,000 distinct CDR3 sequences. The ten largest account for around 5.2% of the sample. The sample comprised blood T cells: a sorted CD56 or NKG2C T cell subset, CD4+ or CD8+ T cells, or bulk PBMC T cells (not recorded which). Receptors originate from a man aged 18-75 years in good health.

The rearrangement uses TRBV11-2 and TRBJ2-1; TCRdb names TRBD2, which stays unverified in the absence of DNA. The CDR3 is 15 amino acids. Germline assignment: CDR1 SGHAT and CDR2 FQNNGV. This chain's CDR3 is CASIPTTGGPRAQFF. The full variable domain, in which reference TRBV11-2 and TRBJ2-1 provide the parts outside the CDR3, is EAGVAQSPRYKIIEKRQSVAFWCNPISGHATLYWYQQILGQGPKLLIQFQNNGVVDDSQLPKDRFSAERLKGVDSTLKIQPAKLEDSAVYLCASIPTTGGPRAQFFGPGTRLTVL.

This chain connects TRBV3-1 to TRBJ1-1. The germline V gene has CDR1 LGHDT and CDR2 YNNKEL (reference sequence). This CDR3 is 14 amino acids long. The chain's CDR3 is CASSQGLSNTEAFF. Complete variable domain (other parts from reference TRBV3-1 and TRBJ1-1): DTAVSQTPKYLVTQMGNDKSIKCEQNLGHDTMYWYKQDSKKFLKIMFSYNNKELIINETVPNRFSPKSPDKAHLNLHINSLELGDSAVYFCASSQGLSNTEAFFGQGTRLTVV.

This CDR3 is CASRPAGGQGDEQFF. The chain couples TRBV4-2 to TRBJ2-1; the TCRdb call, TRBD1, lacks DNA for checking. CDR1 and CDR2 (germline): LGHNA, YNFKEQ. This CDR3 contains 15 residues.

The chain links TRBV20-1 to TRBJ2-7; TCRdb calls TRBD2, which cannot be checked without DNA. CDR1 is DFQATT, CDR2 SNEGSKA, per germline (reference sequence). The CDR3 spans 15 residues. The CDR3 region is CSASRWRDRGYEQYF.

The chain uses TRBV29-1 and TRBJ2-1; TCRdb outputs TRBD1, but without DNA this stays unchecked. The CDR3 length is 14 residues. Germline CDR1 and CDR2: SQVTM and ANQGSEA. Here the CDR3 reads CSAGTGSTVNEQFF.

This chain uses TRBV20-1 with TRBJ2-1; the D gene TCRdb calls, TRBD1, cannot be checked with no DNA. The CDR3 runs 12 residues. Looked up from germline, CDR1 is DFQATT and CDR2 is SNEGSKA (reference sequence). The CDR3 sequence: CSAGETFNEQFF.

The chain links TRBV2 to TRBJ2-3. Looked up from germline, CDR1 is SNHLY and CDR2 is FYNNEI. This CDR3 has 14 amino acids. CDR3 residues: CASNYVPQTDTQYF.

CDR3 loop: CASSSGQPTGELFF. V and J are TRBV5-1 and TRBJ2-2; TCRdb's D gene call, TRBD1, goes unchecked for lack of DNA. The CDR3 spans 14 residues. The germline CDR1 and CDR2 sequences are SGHRS and YFSETQ. The whole variable domain, remainder taken from reference TRBV5-1 and TRBJ2-2, is KAGVTQTPRYLIKTRGQQVTLSCSPISGHRSVSWYQQTPGQGLQFLFEYFSETQRNKGNFPGRFSGRQFSNSRSEMNVSTLELGDSALYLCASSSGQPTGELFFGEGSRLTVL.

This rearrangement joins TRBV6-6 to TRBJ1-2; TCRdb proposes TRBD1, but this gene call is untestable without DNA. This CDR3 is 13 amino acids long. The germline V gene encodes CDR1 MNHNY and CDR2 SVGAGI (reference sequence). The CDR3 spells CASSYSIGGAHTF.

This sequence joins TRBV18 and TRBJ2-3. This CDR3 is built from 15 residues. CDR1 and CDR2 from the germline V gene are KGHSH and LQKENI. Here the CDR3 reads CASSRQGAHRDTQYF.